Below, 27 T cell receptor beta chains from the same sample are listed, as sequenced in a study of T cells in Graves' hyperthyroidism and ophthalmopathy. Regions amplified from RNA transcripts were the TCR beta CDR3 regions. Initially, a first-round RT-PCR of the TCR CDR3 employed the HTBI primer set. Each CDR3 protein is one row after TCRdb ran MiXCR on the multiplex PCR reads. The sample carries about 620,000 distinct CDR3 sequences, 15% to 20% recorded once. The specimen sequenced was blood. The receptors here all came from a woman aged 25 to 39 with Graves' hyperthyroidism.

This clonotype was seen at least ten times. The chain couples TRBV28 to TRBJ1-6; no reliable D call. Trimming shortened V by 10 bases and J by 0 bases, and 7 bases separated the two germline ends. Germline V CDR1 and CDR2: MDHEN, SYDVKM. There are 13 residues in the CDR3. CDR3 DNA sequence: TGTGCCACCTCAAGCTCCTATAATTCACCCCTCCACTTT. Translating it yields CATSSSYNSPLHF.

There are many counts of this clonotype. V usage is TRBV7-8 and J usage is TRBJ1-2; D is possibly TRBD1 (6 bases). The V gene's germline CDR1 is SGHVS and CDR2 FQNEAQ. CDR3 length: 14 amino acids. With 5 bases removed from V and 5 bases from J, the gap between germline ends came to 15 bases. As DNA, the CDR3 is TGTGCCAGCAGCCTCGAGGGGGAGTTTTATGGCTACACCTTC. This translates into CASSLEGEFYGYTF. The complete variable domain, with remaining parts taken from reference TRBV7-8 and TRBJ1-2, reads GAGVSQSPRYKVAKRGQDVALRCDPISGHVSLFWYQQALGQGPEFLTYFQNEAQLDKSGLPSDRFFAERPEGSVSTLKIQRTQQEDSAVYLCASSLEGEFYGYTFGSGTRLTVV.

This clonotype was seen more than once but under ten times. This chain connects TRBV18 to TRBJ2-5; no definite D call. Germline CDR1 is KGHSH and CDR2 is LQKENI. V gave up 0 bases and J gave up 1 base, with 6 bases separating them. This CDR3 is built from 14 residues. CDR3 in amino acids: CASSPPLGQETQYF. The DNA for the CDR3 is TGTGCCAGCTCACCACCCCTCGGCCAAGAGACCCAGTACTTC.

Note on this clonotype: This clone may be a read error of a much larger clone one base away. J is TRBJ2-1 and V is TRBV3-1, with D perhaps matching TRBD2 (6 bases). The CDR3 sequence is 15 residues long. Germline assignment: CDR1 LGHDT and CDR2 YNNKEL (reference sequence). The DNA of the CDR3 is TGTGCCAGCAGCCATTCGGGAGAGGGCTACGATGAGCAGTTCTTC. It encodes CASSHSGEGYDEQFF.

The table lists this clonotype with a few counts. This sequence joins TRBV2 and TRBJ2-5, with 8 bases identical to TRBD2. The length of the CDR3 is 15 residues. Germline V gene data show CDR1 as SNHLY and CDR2 as FYNNEI. V shed 2 bases, J shed 4 bases, and the junction held 6 bases outside the gene matches. The CDR3 coding sequence is TGTGCCAGCAGTGAATCGGGACTAGATGGAGAGACCCAGTACTTC. Amino acid sequence: CASSESGLDGETQYF.

This clonotype was recorded at least ten times. The chain recombines TRBV28 with TRBJ1-2; D is unclear. Trimming removed 6 bases at V and 1 base at J, with 15 bases between. The CDR3 contains 15 residues. From germline, CDR1 is MDHEN and CDR2 SYDVKM. The CDR3 here is CASSAPRTGNYGYTF. The CDR3 DNA is TGTGCCAGCAGCGCCCCCCGGACGGGTAACTATGGCTACACCTTC.

The table lists this clonotype with many counts. CDR3 protein: CSVILDRGTDTQYF. The CDR3 nucleotides read TGCAGCGTTATTTTGGACAGGGGAACAGATACGCAGTATTTT. V and J are TRBV29-1 and TRBJ2-3; the match to TRBD1 covers 9 bases. Unmatched junction bases numbered 6, after V lost 5 bases and J lost 3 bases. The CDR3 sequence is 14 residues long. Per germline, CDR1 SQVTM and CDR2 ANQGSEA.

This clonotype was observed a handful of times. The chain carries TRBV11-2 and TRBJ2-4; TRBD2 matches at 13 bases. Germline assignment: CDR1 SGHAT and CDR2 FQNNGV. V dropped 7 bases and J dropped 2; count of bases not matched to a gene: 11. There are 18 residues in the CDR3. In nucleotides, the CDR3 is TGTGCCAGCAACAACCACCCGGGACTAGCGGGACCCAAAAACATTCAGTACTTC. It yields the protein CASNNHPGLAGPKNIQYF.

This clonotype was detected many times. This chain links TRBV28 with TRBJ1-1, with a tentative D call TRBD1 (5 bases). The germline V and J ends were trimmed by 7 bases and 2 bases, with 17 bases remaining between them. Per the germline V gene, CDR1 is MDHEN and CDR2 is SYDVKM. The CDR3 covers 15 residues. The CDR3 nucleotides are TGTGCCAGCACCGAGGGAAGGGGCCCTAACACTGAAGCTTTCTTT. Its protein product is CASTEGRGPNTEAFF.

This clonotype was observed many times. The chain uses TRBV20-1 and TRBJ2-1; no clear D gene. The CDR3 extends over 13 amino acids. V was pared by 1 base and J by 6 bases, with 10 bases between. Germline-derived CDR1 and CDR2 are DFQATT and SNEGSKA (reference sequence). CDR3 DNA: TGCAGTGCTAGAGCCCCTCCTGGCAATGAGCAGTTCTTC. Encoded protein: CSARAPPGNEQFF.

This clonotype was picked up a small number of times. The rearrangement links TRBV18 to TRBJ1-3, with D unresolved. Trimming pared 1 base from V and 4 bases from J, leaving 8 bases between. This CDR3 contains 14 residues. The germline V gene has CDR1 KGHSH and CDR2 LQKENI. The CDR3 nucleotides are TGTGCCAGCTCACCACGCAGCGTAGGAAACACCATATATTTT. This sequence encodes CASSPRSVGNTIYF.

The sample holds a few counts of this clonotype. The V call is TRBV4-1, the J call TRBJ1-4, with TRBD1 as a possible D gene (5 bases). The germline V and J ends were trimmed by 1 base and 3 bases, with 12 bases remaining between them. The CDR3 contains 16 residues. In germline, CDR1 is MGHRA, CDR2 YSYEKL. The CDR3 nucleotides are TGCGCCAGCAGCCAAGCCCAAGGGGTCCCTAATGAAAAACTGTTTTTT. Translated: CASSQAQGVPNEKLFF.

This clonotype was counted only a few times. This chain links TRBV18 with TRBJ1-4; D remains ambiguous. V lost 2 bases and J lost 7, with 14 bases in between. CDR3 size: 15 residues. Germline V gene sequence: CDR1 KGHSH, CDR2 LQKENI. The CDR3 sequence: CASSPSVPGGEKLFF. For the CDR3, the DNA is TGTGCCAGCTCACCATCGGTCCCGGGTGGTGAAAAACTGTTTTTT.

This clonotype was recorded at least ten times. This chain uses TRBV27 with TRBJ2-3; tentative D call: TRBD2 (6 bases). The V end lost 5 bases, the J end lost 5 bases, and 23 bases lay between the germline ends. From germline, CDR1 is MNHEY and CDR2 SMNVEV (reference sequence). This CDR3 spans 17 amino acids. The CDR3 DNA reads as TGTGCCAGCAGTCCGATTAGCGGCTGGGAGTATGGAGATACGCAGTATTTT. It is translated as CASSPISGWEYGDTQYF.

This clonotype showed up many times. The chain is built from TRBV5-1 and TRBJ1-1; TRBD1 might be the D (6 bases). Trimming left V 1 base short and J 0 bases short, with 16 bases between. The CDR3 is 17 amino acids. The V gene's germline CDR1 is SGHRS and CDR2 YFSETQ. The CDR3 DNA sequence: TGCGCCAGCAGCTTGCTACAAGGACAGATTCTGAACACTGAAGCTTTCTTT. It is translated as CASSLLQGQILNTEAFF.

This clonotype turned up a few times. The gene calls are TRBV27 and TRBJ1-2; D is perhaps TRBD1 (5 bases). The CDR3 is 13 amino acids. Germline V gene data show CDR1 as MNHEY and CDR2 as SMNVEV (reference sequence). V was shortened by 2 bases and J by 6 bases, with 10 bases between the two germline ends. The CDR3 loop reads CASSLRGGDGYTF. The CDR3 DNA follows: TGTGCCAGCAGTTTAAGAGGAGGGGATGGCTACACCTTC.

A note on this clonotype: This is likely a read error, given that the CDR3 carries no conserved phenylalanine or tryptophan at its end. The rearrangement uses TRBV13 and TRBJ1-2; TRBD1 matches at 7 bases. Germline loops: CDR1 PRHDT, CDR2 FYEKMQ (reference sequence). There are 13 residues in the CDR3. V was clipped by 1 base and J by 6 bases; unmatched bases: 2. CDR3: CASSLVQGDGYTS. CDR3 sequence (DNA): TGTGCCAGCAGCTTAGTTCAGGGGGATGGCTACACCTCC.

There are many counts of this clonotype. V gene TRBV28 combines with J gene TRBJ2-1; D is possibly TRBD1 (5 bases). The CDR3 has 12 residues. The germline CDR1 and CDR2 sequences are MDHEN and SYDVKM. The V end was cut by 4 bases, the J end by 4 bases, with 5 bases between. The CDR3 spells CASSYRYNEQFF. The CDR3 nucleotides read TGTGCCAGCAGTTACAGGTACAATGAGCAGTTCTTC. Supplemented by reference TRBV28 and TRBJ2-1, the full variable domain reads DVKVTQSSRYLVKRTGEKVFLECVQDMDHENMFWYRQDPGLGLRLIYFSYDVKMKEKGDIPEGYSVSREKKERFSLILESASTNQTSMYLCASSYRYNEQFFGPGTRLTVL.

The chain couples TRBV5-4 to TRBJ2-1, with 9 bases that match TRBD2. J lost 6 bases, V lost 6 bases, and 19 bases had no gene match. Germline V CDR1 and CDR2: SGHNT, YYREEE (reference sequence). CDR3 length: 18 amino acids. In DNA, the CDR3 is TGTGCCAGCATCAACCTCCTACGCGGGAGGGCCCGGGGCAATGAGCAGTTCTTC. Its translation is CASINLLRGRARGNEQFF.

The chain carries TRBV4-1 and TRBJ1-4; TRBD1 aligns across 7 bases. Germline V gene lookup returns CDR1 MGHRA and CDR2 YSYEKL. J lost 12 bases, V lost 3 bases, and 10 bases had no gene match. CDR3 length equals 14 residues. The CDR3 DNA sequence: TGCGCCAGCAGCCATGAGGGGGCCTTAGCCGAACTGTTTTTT. This encodes CASSHEGALAELFF.

This chain uses TRBV4-1 with TRBJ1-2; TRBD1 agrees at 10 bases. Trimming at V came to 1 base and at J to 5 bases, leaving 4 bases not matched to a gene. CDR1 is MGHRA and CDR2 is YSYEKL in the germline V gene. This CDR3 has 15 residues. The CDR3 loop is CASSQVGTGEYGYTF. CDR3 in DNA: TGCGCCAGCAGCCAAGTCGGGACAGGGGAGTATGGCTACACCTTC.

This clonotype was seen at least ten times. V usage is TRBV28 and J usage is TRBJ2-7, with 7 nucleotides matching TRBD1. CDR3 length equals 15 residues. Germline lookup yields CDR1 MDHEN and CDR2 SYDVKM. Losses at the gene ends were 6 bases for V and 3 bases for J; bases not matched to a gene: 11. CDR3 sequence: CASSRNRGPHYEQYF. DNA of the CDR3: TGTGCCAGCAGCCGAAACAGGGGACCCCACTACGAGCAGTACTTC.

The rearrangement links TRBV12-3 or TRBV12-4 to TRBJ2-1; 7 nucleotides line up with TRBD1. V shed 7 bases, J shed 6 bases, and the junction held 9 bases outside the gene matches. CDR3 length equals 14 residues. The CDR3 protein is CASTLTGWSNEQFF. The DNA of the CDR3 is TGTGCCAGCACCCTGACAGGGTGGAGCAATGAGCAGTTCTTC.

This clonotype showed up many times. The V and J genes are TRBV13 and TRBJ2-7; TRBD1 aligns across 7 bases. V lost 0 bases to trimming and J lost 1 base; unmatched junction nucleotides: 3. Germline-derived CDR1 and CDR2 are PRHDT and FYEKMQ (reference sequence). The CDR3 spans 15 residues. CDR3 residues: CASSLGAGGSYEQYF. The CDR3 DNA is TGTGCCAGCAGCTTAGGGGCAGGGGGATCCTACGAGCAGTACTTC. Using reference TRBV13 and TRBJ2-7 for the parts outside the CDR3, the full variable domain is AAGVIQSPRHLIKEKRETATLKCYPIPRHDTVYWYQQGPGQDPQFLISFYEKMQSDKGSIPDRFSAQQFSDYHSELNMSSLELGDSALYFCASSLGAGGSYEQYFGPGTRLTVT.

This clonotype has just a few counts. The chain couples TRBV5-6 to TRBJ2-1; 8 bases match TRBD2. CDR3 length equals 16 residues. The trim removed 0 bases at V and 2 bases at J, leaving 4 bases unmatched. The germline gives CDR1 SGHDT, CDR2 YYEEEE. The CDR3 loop reads CASSLAGGGPYNEQFF. The CDR3 region has the DNA TGTGCCAGCAGCTTGGCGGGCGGGGGGCCCTACAATGAGCAGTTCTTC.

In its sample, this clonotype was seen many times. The rearrangement links TRBV30 to TRBJ2-5; unclear D gene. V dropped 1 base and J dropped 2 bases, with 5 bases sitting between them. Germline V gene lookup returns CDR1 GTSNPN and CDR2 SVGIG (reference sequence). CDR3 size: 12 residues. The DNA for the CDR3 is TGTGCCTGGAGTGCGGTACAAGAGACCCAGTACTTC. It is translated as CAWSAVQETQYF. The full variable domain, rest sourced from reference TRBV30 and TRBJ2-5, is SQTIHQWPATLVQPVGSPLSLECTVEGTSNPNLYWYRQAAGRGLQLLFYSVGIGQISSEVPQNLSASRPQDRQFILSSKKLLLSDSGFYLCAWSAVQETQYFGPGTRLLVL.

To note about this clonotype: A much larger clone lies one base from this, so it may be a read error. The rearrangement uses TRBV4-1 and TRBJ2-7; maybe TRBD2 (6 bases). CDR1 MGHRA and CDR2 YSYEKL come from the germline V gene. V lost 0 bases and J lost 0, with 21 bases in between. The CDR3 totals 19 residues. As DNA, the CDR3 is TGCGCCAGCAGCCAAGATTCCCCCAAAGCGGGCACCCTCTCCTACGAGCAGTACTTC. It is translated as CASSQDSPKAGTLSYEQYF.